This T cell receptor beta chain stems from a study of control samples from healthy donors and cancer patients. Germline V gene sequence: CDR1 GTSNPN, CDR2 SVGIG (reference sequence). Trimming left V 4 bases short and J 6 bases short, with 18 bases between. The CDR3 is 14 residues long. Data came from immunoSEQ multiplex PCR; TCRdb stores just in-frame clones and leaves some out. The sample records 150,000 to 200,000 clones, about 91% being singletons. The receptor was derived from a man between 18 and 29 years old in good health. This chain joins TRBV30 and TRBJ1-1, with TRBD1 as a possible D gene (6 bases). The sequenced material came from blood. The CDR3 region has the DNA TGTGCCTGGATGGCGGGGCTTTCAGGGGCTGAAGCTTTCTTT. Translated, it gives CAWMAGLSGAEAFF. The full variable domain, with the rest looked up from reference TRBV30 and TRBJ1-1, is SQTIHQWPATLVQPVGSPLSLECTVEGTSNPNLYWYRQAAGRGLQLLFYSVGIGQISSEVPQNLSASRPQDRQFILSSKKLLLSDSGFYLCAWMAGLSGAEAFFGQGTRLTVV.